This T cell receptor (beta chain) was identified in a study of blood T cell repertoires in COVID-19. The CDR3 covers 15 residues. Germline CDR1 and CDR2: LGHNA and YNFKEQ. The V and J ends lost 0 bases and 5 bases respectively, with 13 bases between them. The data were produced by immunoSEQ multiplex PCR, yet TCRdb's version contains in-frame clones alone and is incomplete. Of roughly 290,000 clones in the sample, 87% were seen once. This sequence was found in a woman aged 45-65 years who had recovered from COVID-19. This chain uses TRBV4-2 with TRBJ1-2, with D maybe TRBD1 (5 bases). The specimen sequenced was peripheral blood. CDR3 region: CASSQEYARAYGYTF. As DNA, the CDR3 is TGTGCCAGCAGCCAAGAATACGCCAGGGCATATGGCTACACCTTC.